This note documents a single T cell receptor (beta chain) sequence. Its antigen is not identified. Germline V gives CDR1 MNHEY, CDR2 SMNVEV (reference sequence). This CDR3 contains 13 residues. V gave up 6 bases and J gave up 3 bases; unmatched junction bases: 2. TCRdb's copy holds only in-frame clones and misses some; the assay was immunoSEQ multiplex PCR. The data contain tens of thousands of clones, around 80% of them singletons. These data are taken from a study of T cell responses to AZD1222 COVID-19 vaccine. Notes on the study in general: Regions 160-218 and 743-854 held dominance among vaccine-associated CD4 TCRs, which spanned spike. Donors were chiefly white British, with a greater number of females, and clonal diversity was perhaps underestimated. The study found Spike-specific TCR breadth and depth rose after two AZD1222 doses.

This clonotype was obtained from an adult in good health. The material sequenced was peripheral blood, taken on day 0 of AZD1222 vaccination. The chain has TRBV27 and TRBJ2-5, with 9 nucleotides matching TRBD1. The CDR3 region is CASRDRGKETQYF. The CDR3 DNA follows: TGTGCCAGCAGGGACAGGGGCAAAGAGACCCAGTACTTC.